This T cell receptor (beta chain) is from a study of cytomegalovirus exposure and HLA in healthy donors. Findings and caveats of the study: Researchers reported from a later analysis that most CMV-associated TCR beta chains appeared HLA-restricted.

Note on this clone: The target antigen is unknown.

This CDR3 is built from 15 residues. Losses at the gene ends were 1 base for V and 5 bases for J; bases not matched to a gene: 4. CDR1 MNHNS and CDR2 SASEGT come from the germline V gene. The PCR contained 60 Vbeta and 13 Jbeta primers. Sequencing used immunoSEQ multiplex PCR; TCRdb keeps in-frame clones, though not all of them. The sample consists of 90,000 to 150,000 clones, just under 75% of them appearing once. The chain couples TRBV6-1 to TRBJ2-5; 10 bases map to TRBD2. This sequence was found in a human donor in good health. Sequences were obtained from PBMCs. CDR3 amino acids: CASSEGLAGMETQYF. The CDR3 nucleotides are TGTGCCAGCAGTGAAGGACTAGCGGGTATGGAGACCCAGTACTTC.